Below, 24 T cell receptor beta chains from the same sample are listed, as sequenced in a study of CD8+ T cells in alopecia areata. The authors extracted RNA and reverse transcribed it into cDNA as the sequencing template. Only in-frame clones appear in the TCRdb table, and some are missing; sequencing was by immunoSEQ multiplex PCR. The sample consists of about 8,900 clones, more than 65% of them appearing once. Alopecia areata patients gave lesional scalp punch biopsies and peripheral blood samples. Sequenced: skin. The receptors shown here come from a human donor with alopecia areata.

The chain combines TRBV27 with TRBJ2-5; TRBD2 agrees at 11 bases. The length of the CDR3 is 16 residues. Germline CDR1 reads MNHEY; CDR2 reads SMNVEV (reference sequence). The V gene end was trimmed by 5 bases and the J gene end by 5 bases; junction bases not matched to a gene: 10. The CDR3 region is CASSPSYTSGSETQYF. CDR3 coding DNA: TGTGCCAGCAGTCCTTCCTATACTAGCGGGAGTGAGACCCAGTACTTC.

The V and J genes are TRBV29-1 and TRBJ1-1; D not resolved. Germline assignment: CDR1 SQVTM and CDR2 ANQGSEA. This CDR3 comprises 12 residues. V was trimmed by 1 base and J by 5 bases, leaving 8 bases between them. The CDR3 DNA is TGCAGCGTTGAAGCGCCGGAGACTGAAGCTTTCTTT. Encoded protein: CSVEAPETEAFF.

With respect to this clone: Germline and junction disagree at one end, which may indicate a read error. Here the CDR3 DNA reads TGTGCCATCAGTGAGGGGAACACCGGGGAGCTGTTTTTT. Encoded protein: CAISEGNTGELFF. This sequence joins TRBV6-5 and TRBJ2-2; D perhaps matches TRBD2 (5 bases). Germline V gives CDR1 MNHEY, CDR2 SVGAGI. The CDR3 has 13 residues.

The chain couples TRBV5-1 to TRBJ2-7; TRBD1 or TRBD2 may be the D gene (6 bases each). CDR1 and CDR2 (germline): SGHRS, YFSETQ. Trimming removed 3 bases at V and 1 base at J, with 14 bases between. The length of the CDR3 is 15 residues. The CDR3 bases are TGCGCCAGCAGCTCACAGGGAGGTGGGTCCTACGAGCAGTACTTC. Its protein product is CASSSQGGGSYEQYF.

The chain links TRBV6-5 to TRBJ2-7, with TRBD1 matching 9 bases. The germline V gene has CDR1 MNHEY and CDR2 SVGAGI. The CDR3 has 13 residues. J gave up 5 bases and V 5 bases, and 4 bases lay outside the gene matches. CDR3: CASSRRDRDEQYF. The CDR3 nucleotides read TGTGCCAGCAGTCGCCGGGACAGGGACGAGCAGTACTTC.

The chain uses TRBV28 and TRBJ1-2; 7 bases fit TRBD1. J gave up 8 bases and V 11 bases, and 14 bases lay outside the gene matches. CDR3 length: 13 amino acids. Germline V CDR1 and CDR2: MDHEN, SYDVKM. DNA for the CDR3: TGTGCCGTTCCGCAAGAACAGGGGTTGGGCTACACCTTC. Its translation: CAVPQEQGLGYTF.

This clone was picked up a small number of times. The chain has TRBV5-6 and TRBJ1-5; TRBD1 might be the D (5 bases). Trimming removed 6 bases from V and 5 bases from J, with 12 bases in between. CDR1 is SGHDT and CDR2 is YYEEEE in the germline V gene. This CDR3 region has 13 residues. For the CDR3, the DNA is TGTGCCAGCACCCGAGGGGACGATCAGCCCCAGCATTTT. It codes for CASTRGDDQPQHF.

This clone is large in the sample. The chain links TRBV7-9 to TRBJ2-5, with TRBD2 matching 7 bases. Germline trimming cut 5 bases from V and 4 bases from J; bases unmatched to any gene: 16. The germline V gene encodes CDR1 SEHNR and CDR2 FQNEAQ (reference sequence). The CDR3 totals 17 residues. The DNA for the CDR3 is TGTGCCAGCAGCCCGAGGTCTAGCGGCTACAAGGGAGAGACCCAGTACTTC. Residues: CASSPRSSGYKGETQYF.

This chain links TRBV19 with TRBJ2-7, with 7 bases matching TRBD1. J lost 2 bases, V lost 5 bases, and 6 bases had no gene match. This CDR3 spans 14 amino acids. Germline V CDR1 and CDR2: LNHDA, SQIVND (reference sequence). The DNA for the CDR3 is TGTGCCAGTAGTCCCCGGGACAGCACCTACGAGCAGTACTTC. Encoded protein: CASSPRDSTYEQYF.

The V and J genes are TRBV2 and TRBJ2-4, with D uncertain. Germline loops: CDR1 SNHLY, CDR2 FYNNEI. Trimming shortened V by 7 bases and J by 3 bases, and 16 bases separated the two germline ends. There are 15 residues in the CDR3. The DNA of the CDR3 is TGTGCCAGCAACTTAGGGAATAACCGCAAAAACATTCAGTACTTC. This codes for CASNLGNNRKNIQYF. The full variable domain, with the rest looked up from reference TRBV2 and TRBJ2-4, is EPEVTQTPSHQVTQMGQEVILRCVPISNHLYFYWYRQILGQKVEFLVSFYNNEISEKSEIFDDQFSVERPDGSNFTLKIRSTKLEDSAMYFCASNLGNNRKNIQYFGAGTRLSVL.

This clone was recorded a few times. The J gene is TRBJ2-7, the V gene TRBV7-2; TRBD1 might be the D (5 bases). Trimming removed 5 bases from V and 5 bases from J, with 16 bases in between. From germline, CDR1 is SGHTA and CDR2 FQGNSA. CDR3 length: 14 amino acids. This CDR3 reads CASSGRRVGHEQYF. The CDR3 nucleotides read TGTGCCAGCAGCGGACGCAGGGTGGGCCACGAGCAGTACTTC.

The chain uses TRBV27 and TRBJ2-2; no definite D call. Looked up from germline, CDR1 is MNHEY and CDR2 is SMNVEV (reference sequence). The CDR3 contains 14 residues. V was shortened by 4 bases and J by 3 bases, with 9 bases between the two germline ends. CDR3 bases: TGTGCCAGCAGTTCGGTCGGTTACACCGGGGAGCTGTTTTTT. Translated, it gives CASSSVGYTGELFF.

This clone appeared a few times. The gene calls are TRBV10-3 and TRBJ1-1; 7 bases match TRBD1. Germline lookup yields CDR1 ENHRY and CDR2 SYGVKD. CDR3 length: 14 residues. Trimming cost V 11 bases and J 0 bases; bases outside gene matches: 9. CDR3 sequence (DNA): TGTGCCGCCAGGGAGGGGGCGGTGAACACTGAAGCTTTCTTT. It yields the protein CAAREGAVNTEAFF.

This chain links TRBV4-3 with TRBJ1-2; D is uncertain. The CDR3 is 15 residues long. Deletions cut 1 base from V and 8 bases from J, with 17 bases between. Per the germline V gene, CDR1 is LGHNA and CDR2 is YSLEER. The CDR3 DNA sequence: TGCGCCAGCAGCCAAGGTTTTATAGGGCGCGGAGGCTACACCTTC. Amino acid sequence: CASSQGFIGRGGYTF.

The chain carries TRBV9 and TRBJ2-3; perhaps TRBD2 as D (6 bases). Per germline, CDR1 SGDLS and CDR2 YYNGEE. V lost 0 bases and J 1 base, leaving 12 bases between the germline ends. The CDR3 spans 16 residues. The CDR3: CASSVGLVRGTDTQYF. For the CDR3, the DNA is TGTGCCAGCAGCGTAGGACTAGTAAGGGGCACAGATACGCAGTATTTT.

The chain uses TRBV6-5 and TRBJ2-1; possible D gene TRBD2, 5 bases. The CDR3 has 13 amino acids. Germline CDR1 reads MNHEY; CDR2 reads SVGAGI. Trimming pared 6 bases from V and 1 base from J, leaving 7 bases between. CDR3 nucleotide sequence: TGTGCCAGCAGCCGGACTTCCTACAATGAGCAGTTCTTC. This translates into CASSRTSYNEQFF.

The chain has TRBV5-1 and TRBJ2-3; 10 bases line up with TRBD2. The CDR3 is 16 residues long. Germline CDR1 reads SGHRS; CDR2 reads YFSETQ. With 4 bases clipped from V and 6 bases from J, the junction kept 11 bases outside the gene matches. DNA for the CDR3: TGCGCCAGCAGCCCAGCCCCGGGACTAGCGAGGGATACGCAGTATTTT. This encodes CASSPAPGLARDTQYF.

This clone was found a few times. This chain links TRBV18 with TRBJ1-1; D not certain. The germline gives CDR1 KGHSH, CDR2 LQKENI. CDR3 size: 13 residues. The V end lost 0 bases, the J end lost 13 bases, and 15 bases lay between the germline ends. The CDR3 loop reads CASSPPSSGSGFF. The CDR3 DNA reads TGTGCCAGCTCACCACCGAGTTCGGGCTCCGGTTTCTTT.

CDR3 amino acids: CASSFEGQDYEQYF. CDR3 coding DNA: TGTGCCAGCAGCTTCGAGGGACAAGACTACGAGCAGTACTTC. The genes are TRBV7-9 and TRBJ2-7; D possibly corresponds to TRBD1 (6 bases). CDR3 length equals 14 residues. V lost 3 bases and J lost 3, with 12 bases in between. Germline V CDR1 and CDR2: SEHNR, FQNEAQ (reference sequence).

This clone was seen a few times. The chain joins TRBV7-2 to TRBJ2-3; the D gene is possibly TRBD2 (6 bases). Per germline, CDR1 SGHTA and CDR2 FQGNSA. This CDR3 is 14 amino acids long. Deletions cut 6 bases from V and 3 bases from J, with 13 bases between. Written as DNA, the CDR3 is TGTGCCAGCAGTTCACTCGGGACTACAGATACGCAGTATTTT. This sequence encodes CASSSLGTTDTQYF.

This CDR3 is CSFFVGVARRRYEQFF. In DNA form, the CDR3 reads TGCAGCTTTTTTGTGGGTGTGGCCCGCCGGCGGTATGAGCAGTTCTTC. The rearrangement uses TRBV29-1 and TRBJ2-1; D remains unclear. Trimming pared 8 bases from V and 8 bases from J, leaving 28 bases between. Per germline, CDR1 SQVTM and CDR2 ANQGSEA. The CDR3 covers 16 residues.

This clone is medium-sized in the sample. The J gene is TRBJ2-3, the V gene TRBV7-9; D is ambiguous. The length of the CDR3 is 14 residues. CDR1 and CDR2 (germline): SEHNR, FQNEAQ (reference sequence). Trimming took off 8 bases at V and 0 bases at J, with 12 bases between the two ends. In DNA form, the CDR3 reads TGTGCCAGCGTATCTACCTCTAGCACAGATACGCAGTATTTT. Amino acid sequence: CASVSTSSTDTQYF.

This clone has only a few counts. V usage is TRBV28 and J usage is TRBJ1-3; D gene ambiguous. Germline V gene data show CDR1 as MDHEN and CDR2 as SYDVKM. Trimming cost V 8 bases and J 2 bases, with 7 bases left between them. There are 12 residues in the CDR3. The CDR3 DNA sequence: TGTGCCAGCGTGACTCCTGGAAACACCATATATTTT. This sequence encodes CASVTPGNTIYF.

The gene calls are TRBV7-3 and TRBJ2-7; D unclear. Germline V gene data show CDR1 as SGHTA and CDR2 as FQGTGA. CDR3 size: 13 residues. The V end was cut by 4 bases, the J end by 0 bases, with 7 bases between. The CDR3: CASSSSSSYEQYF. CDR3 bases: TGTGCCAGCAGCTCATCAAGCTCCTACGAGCAGTACTTC.